This T cell receptor beta chain was recovered during a study of CD8+CD57+ T cells in acquired aplastic anemia. Across the study: For CD4+ cells, healthy donors had an average of about 9.9 million reads.

TCR beta VDJ and CDR3 profiles were obtained from a genomic DNA template. TCRdb analysed the reads with MiXCR anew, one entry per CDR3 protein. Among about 210,000 distinct CDR3 sequences listed, under 65% were seen once. J lost 6 bases, V lost 4 bases, and 10 bases had no gene match. The CDR3 totals 15 residues. Germline V CDR1 and CDR2: SGHVS, FNYEAQ. The receptor comes from a human donor in good health. The sequenced sample was sorted CD4+, CD8+, or CD8+CD57+ T cells (not recorded which) from PBMCs. The rearrangement links TRBV7-6 to TRBJ2-7, with 9 bases fitting TRBD2. CDR3: CASSSFTGTSFEQYF. The CDR3 DNA follows: TGTGCCAGCAGCTCTTTCACCGGGACTAGCTTCGAGCAGTACTTC.